This T cell receptor (beta chain) was sequenced during a study of HIV-infected patients and healthy controls. General study findings and limits: MAIT alpha-chain CDR3s were frequent in healthy controls, depleted in HIV+. Significantly higher mean Gini indices appeared in HIV-infected repertoires, possibly reflecting oligoclonality. In HIV-infected patients, the apparent post-therapy Gini index recovery did not replicate in size-matched data.

Alpha and beta constant-region primers primed reverse transcription of around 550 ng RNA. Each of the alpha and beta chains got its own library through chain-specific third strand synthesis with indices. TCRdb recomputed calls from the 5' RACE reads with MiXCR, one row per CDR3 protein. The sample lists roughly 10,000 distinct CDR3 sequences; approximately 8% were seen once. This clonotype is medium-sized in the sample. The antigen is undetermined. The repertoire came from unfractionated whole blood and reflected all unsorted peripheral T cells. Trimming shortened V by 5 bases and J by 0 bases, and 15 bases separated the two germline ends. The CDR3 runs to 15 residues. Germline CDR1 reads GTSNPN; CDR2 reads SVGIG (reference sequence).

This chain uses TRBV30 with TRBJ2-3; D uncertain. The TCR originated in an adult in good health. The sample consisted of blood. In DNA, the CDR3 is TGTGCCTGGGTTTCTCGGGTGAGGAGCACAGATACGCAGTATTTT. Translated: CAWVSRVRSTDTQYF.